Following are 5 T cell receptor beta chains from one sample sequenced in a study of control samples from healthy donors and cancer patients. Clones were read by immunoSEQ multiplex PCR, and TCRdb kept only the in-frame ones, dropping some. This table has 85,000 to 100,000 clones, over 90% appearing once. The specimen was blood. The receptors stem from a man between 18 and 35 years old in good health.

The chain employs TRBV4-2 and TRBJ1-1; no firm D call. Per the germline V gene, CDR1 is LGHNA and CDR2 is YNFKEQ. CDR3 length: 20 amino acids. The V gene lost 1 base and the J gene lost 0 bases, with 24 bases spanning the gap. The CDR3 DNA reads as TGTGCCAGCAGCCAAGCCGGTAGGAGGTATAGTGGATACATGAACACTGAAGCTTTCTTT. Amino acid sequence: CASSQAGRRYSGYMNTEAFF.

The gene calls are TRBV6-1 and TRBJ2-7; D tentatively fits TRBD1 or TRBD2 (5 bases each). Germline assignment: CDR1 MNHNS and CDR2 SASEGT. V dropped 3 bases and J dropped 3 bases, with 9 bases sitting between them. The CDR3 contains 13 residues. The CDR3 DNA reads TGTGCCAGCAGTGACGGGGCCTACTACGAGCAGTACTTC. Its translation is CASSDGAYYEQYF.

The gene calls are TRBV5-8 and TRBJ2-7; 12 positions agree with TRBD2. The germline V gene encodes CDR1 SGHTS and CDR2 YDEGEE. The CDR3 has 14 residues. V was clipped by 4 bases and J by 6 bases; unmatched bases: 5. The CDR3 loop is CASSLGLAGREQYF. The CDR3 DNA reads TGTGCCAGCAGCCTAGGACTAGCGGGACGCGAGCAGTACTTC.

Here the CDR3 DNA reads TGTGCCAGCTCACAGACGGACGGTCCTAATGGCTACACCTTC. It encodes CASSQTDGPNGYTF. The V call is TRBV18, the J call TRBJ1-2; D gene ambiguous. Germline CDR1 KGHSH, CDR2 LQKENI. With 4 bases removed from V and 6 bases from J, the gap between germline ends came to 15 bases. The CDR3 has 14 amino acids.

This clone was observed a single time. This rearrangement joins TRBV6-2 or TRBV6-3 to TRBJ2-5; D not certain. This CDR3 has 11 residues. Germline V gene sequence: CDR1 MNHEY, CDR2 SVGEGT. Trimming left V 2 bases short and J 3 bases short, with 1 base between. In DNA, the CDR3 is TGTGCCAGCAGTTACAAAGAGACCCAGTACTTC. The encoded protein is CASSYKETQYF.